Listed below are T cell receptor beta chains from one sample, sequenced in a study of blood T cell repertoires in COVID-19. Using immunoSEQ multiplex PCR, the repertoire was profiled, and TCRdb retains in-frame clones only, with some absent. This table has more than 150,000 clones, about 78% appearing once. Sequencing was performed on PBMCs or T cells enriched from blood (not recorded which). These receptors were obtained from a woman between 50 and 59 years old who had recovered from COVID-19. Both conserved end residues are part of each CDR3. D genes are given only for firm matches. A row's size may be missing; if present it is once, few, many or a size class.

TRBJ2-7,TRBV27,NA,TRBD1,CASSNSGTGFNEQYF,TGTGCCAGCAGTAACTCCGGGACAGGGTTTAACGAGCAGTACTTC
TRBJ2-2,TRBV19,NA,NA,CASSIATWGRTTGELFF,TGTGCCAGTAGTATAGCCACCTGGGGCAGAACCACCGGGGAGCTGTTTTTT
TRBJ2-7,TRBV27,NA,TRBD2,CASSLTGLAAYEQYF,TGTGCCAGCAGTTTAACGGGACTAGCCGCCTACGAGCAGTACTTC
TRBJ1-4,TRBV30,NA,NA,CAWSTRQEKLFF,TGTGCCTGGAGTACAAGACAGGAAAAACTGTTTTTT
TRBJ1-1,TRBV19,NA,NA,CASSRSMNTEAFF,TGTGCCAGTTCGAGATCGATGAACACTGAAGCTTTCTTT
TRBJ1-2,TRBV7-9,NA,TRBD1,CASSSTGRSYGYTF,TGTGCCAGCAGCTCGACAGGGAGGAGCTATGGCTACACCTTC
TRBJ1-5,TRBV28,NA,NA,CASLAVAQPQHF,TGTGCCAGCTTGGCTGTTGCTCAGCCCCAGCATTTT
TRBJ2-7,TRBV5-4,NA,NA,CASSLVGGKYEQYF,TGTGCCAGCAGCTTGGTGGGCGGGAAATACGAGCAGTACTTC
TRBJ1-2,TRBV7-3,NA,NA,CASSPQVREVGYGYTF,TGTGCCAGCAGCCCGCAAGTCCGGGAAGTTGGCTATGGCTACACCTTC
TRBJ1-2,TRBV19,NA,NA,CASTSYRGYTF,TGTGCCAGTACTTCCTACCGGGGCTACACCTTC
TRBJ2-7,TRBV19,NA,TRBD2,CASRNSGSSGEQYF,TGTGCCAGCCGAAATAGCGGGAGTTCCGGGGAGCAGTACTTC
TRBJ2-7,TRBV29-1,NA,NA,CSVEGDKNEQYF,TGCAGCGTTGAGGGGGACAAGAACGAGCAGTACTTC
TRBJ2-5,TRBV7-2,NA,TRBD2,CASSSGVASGSIGETQYF,TGTGCCAGCAGCTCAGGAGTGGCTAGCGGGAGCATCGGAGAGACCCAGTACTTC
TRBJ2-3,TRBV25-1,NA,NA,CASSVQGYSTDTQYF,TGTGCCAGCAGTGTACAGGGCTACAGCACAGATACGCAGTATTTT
TRBJ2-3,TRBV5-1,once,TRBD2,CASSPTSGRGTDTQYF,TGCGCCAGCAGCCCGACTAGCGGGAGGGGCACAGATACGCAGTATTTT
TRBJ2-1,TRBV5-1,once,TRBD2,CASRSNPTSTYNEQFF,TGCGCCAGCAGGTCCAATCCGACTAGCACCTACAATGAGCAGTTCTTC
TRBJ1-2,TRBV6-5,once,NA,CATTGRVSGYTF,TGTGCCACCACCGGGCGGGTCTCTGGCTACACCTTC
TRBJ1-1,TRBV7-9,once,NA,CASSFSGGYTEAFF,TGTGCCAGCAGCTTCAGTGGCGGGTACACTGAAGCTTTCTTT
TRBJ1-1,TRBV7-9,NA,TRBD1,CASSSQTGDTEAFF,TGTGCCAGCAGCTCCCAGACAGGGGACACTGAAGCTTTCTTT
TRBJ1-4,TRBV18,NA,TRBD1,CASSPGTGKNEKLFF,TGTGCCAGCTCACCAGGGACAGGGAAAAATGAAAAACTGTTTTTT
TRBJ2-2,TRBV29-1,NA,NA,CSVRLGSTDTGELFF,TGCAGCGTTCGACTTGGTTCTACCGACACCGGGGAGCTGTTTTTT
TRBJ1-2,TRBV10-3,once,TRBD1,CAIRGTADYGYTF,TGTGCCATCAGAGGGACAGCGGACTATGGCTACACCTTC
TRBJ1-1,TRBV23-1,few,NA,CASTRRPGGGEAFF,TGCGCCAGCACCCGCCGCCCCGGGGGGGGTGAAGCTTTCTTT
TRBJ1-5,TRBV29-1,NA,NA,CSVGQRPQHF,TGCAGCGTTGGACAGAGGCCCCAGCATTTT
TRBJ1-2,TRBV6-5,NA,TRBD1,CASSYQGTGKIGYTF,TGTGCCAGCAGTTATCAGGGGACAGGGAAAATCGGCTACACCTTC
TRBJ2-1,TRBV28,NA,TRBD2,CASSPGLAGDNEQFF,TGTGCCAGCAGTCCAGGACTAGCGGGGGACAATGAGCAGTTCTTC
TRBJ2-7,TRBV27,NA,NA,CASSLAGDGWEQYF,TGTGCCAGCAGTTTGGCAGGGGATGGATGGGAGCAGTACTTC
TRBJ2-7,TRBV24-1,NA,TRBD2,CATSDGLAGTYEQYF,TGTGCCACCAGTGATGGACTAGCGGGAACCTACGAGCAGTACTTC
TRBJ1-2,TRBV12-3/TRBV12-4,once,TRBD1,CASSPGGVGGYTF,TGTGCCAGCAGCCCAGGGGGAGTTGGTGGCTACACCTTC
TRBJ1-3,TRBV18,NA,NA,CASSPNRATGNTIYF,TGTGCCAGCTCACCCAACAGGGCCACTGGAAACACCATATATTTT
TRBJ2-3,TRBV12-5,few,TRBD2,CASGIEITSGFTDTQYF,TGTGCTAGTGGTATCGAAATTACTAGCGGATTTACAGATACGCAGTATTTT
TRBJ1-1,TRBV5-8,NA,TRBD1,CASSGTGRITEAFF,TGTGCCAGCAGCGGGACAGGGAGAATCACTGAAGCTTTCTTT
TRBJ2-3,TRBV11-2,NA,TRBD1,CASSHWKGQGSNTQYF,TGTGCCAGCAGTCATTGGAAGGGACAGGGCTCAAATACGCAGTATTTT
TRBJ2-1,TRBV5-5,NA,TRBD2,CASSRGQGTSGSWVNEQFF,TGTGCCAGCAGCAGGGGACAGGGGACTAGCGGGAGTTGGGTCAATGAGCAGTTCTTC
TRBJ1-1,TRBV2,few,NA,CASTQDRSVNTEAFF,TGTGCCAGCACCCAAGACAGGAGCGTAAACACTGAAGCTTTCTTT
TRBJ2-3,TRBV19,NA,TRBD2,CASSIIAGITDTQYF,TGTGCCAGTAGTATAATAGCGGGGATCACAGATACGCAGTATTTT
TRBJ1-2,TRBV6-2/TRBV6-3,NA,NA,CASSYVSAGDERGYTF,TGTGCCAGCAGTTACGTCTCTGCCGGGGATGAGAGAGGCTACACCTTC
TRBJ1-2,TRBV4-2,NA,NA,CASSLGGGLGGYTF,TGTGCCAGCTCCCTCGGGGGGGGACTGGGTGGCTACACCTTC
TRBJ2-7,TRBV28,NA,NA,CASRTGTAYEQYF,TGTGCCAGCAGGACCGGGACTGCCTACGAGCAGTACTTC
TRBJ2-7,TRBV6-1,NA,NA,CASSEVGRAGEQYF,TGTGCCAGCAGTGAAGTAGGCCGGGCAGGGGAGCAGTACTTC
TRBJ1-1,TRBV7-6,NA,TRBD1,CASSRSSGGGRGEAFF,TGTGCCAGCAGCCGCAGTTCAGGGGGCGGAAGAGGTGAAGCTTTCTTT
TRBJ2-7,TRBV5-5,NA,TRBD1,CASSQLDRGYEQYF,TGTGCCAGCAGCCAGTTGGACAGGGGATACGAGCAGTACTTC
TRBJ2-1,TRBV7-2,NA,NA,CASMGTGAGGSSYNEQFF,TGTGCCAGCATGGGAACAGGGGCGGGGGGAAGCTCCTACAATGAGCAGTTCTTC
TRBJ1-1,TRBV28,NA,TRBD1,CASHRGPPEAFF,TGTGCCAGTCATAGGGGGCCCCCTGAAGCTTTCTTT
TRBJ2-7,TRBV3-1/TRBV3-2,NA,TRBD2,CASSQTASGPYEQYF,TGTGCCAGCAGCCAAACGGCTAGCGGTCCCTACGAGCAGTACTTC
TRBJ1-2,TRBV5-4,few,TRBD1,CASSLDGTGFYGYTF,TGTGCCAGCAGCTTGGACGGGACAGGGTTCTATGGCTACACCTTC
TRBJ2-7,TRBV4-2,NA,TRBD2,CASSQGLEEGYEQYF,TGTGCCAGCAGCCAGGGACTAGAGGAGGGGTACGAGCAGTACTTC
TRBJ1-4,TRBV5-4,NA,TRBD1,CASSLGDRDEKLFF,TGTGCCAGCAGCTTGGGGGACAGGGATGAAAAACTGTTTTTT
TRBJ2-7,TRBV6-5,NA,TRBD2,CASRGAGTHEQYF,TGTGCCAGCCGGGGAGCGGGAACGCACGAGCAGTACTTC
TRBJ1-1,TRBV7-9,NA,TRBD1,CASSIRTGAEAFF,TGTGCCAGCAGCATAAGGACAGGGGCCGAAGCTTTCTTT
TRBJ1-2,TRBV3-1/TRBV3-2,NA,NA,CASSPSTASLGYTF,TGTGCCAGCAGCCCGTCGACTGCGAGTCTAGGATACACCTTC
TRBJ2-5,TRBV5-1,NA,NA,CASSLAGIETQYF,TGCGCCAGCAGCTTGGCCGGGATTGAGACCCAGTACTTC
TRBJ1-1,TRBV30,NA,TRBD1,CARDRDASLNTEAFF,TGTGCCAGAGACAGGGACGCATCCCTGAACACTGAAGCTTTCTTT
TRBJ2-7,TRBV11-3,once,TRBD2,CASSPGTSGRANEQYF,TGTGCCAGCAGCCCGGGGACTAGCGGGAGGGCGAACGAGCAGTACTTC
TRBJ1-4,TRBV18,NA,TRBD1,CASSPRGPWTGVGGKDEKLFF,TGTGCCAGCTCACCACGTGGACCCTGGACAGGGGTCGGAGGAAAGGATGAAAAACTGTTTTTT
TRBJ2-3,TRBV5-1,NA,TRBD2,CASSLAASGTTDTQYF,TGCGCCAGCAGCTTGGCAGCTAGCGGGACGACAGATACGCAGTATTTT
TRBJ1-4,TRBV19,NA,NA,CASRSGRRNEKLFF,TGTGCCAGTAGGAGCGGACGGCGTAATGAAAAACTGTTTTTT
TRBJ2-5,TRBV27,NA,NA,CASSFQETQYF,TGTGCCAGCAGCTTCCAAGAGACCCAGTACTTC
TRBJ1-1,TRBV18,NA,NA,CASSPTGNTEAFF,TGTGCCAGCTCGCCCACGGGAAACACTGAAGCTTTCTTT